This is a list of T cell receptor beta chains from one sample in a study of cytomegalovirus exposure and HLA in healthy donors. Some clones are missing from TCRdb's copy, which holds only in-frame ones; the method was immunoSEQ multiplex PCR. This table has 100,000 to 150,000 clones, 77% appearing once. The sequenced material came from PBMCs. These receptors all come from a woman between 40 and 50 years old in good health and CMV-seropositive. The CDR3 runs from the conserved cysteine through the conserved F or W. The D gene is left open where the match is weak. The size field is filled for only some rows; it gives once, few, many or a size class.

V gene,clone size,J gene,D gene,CDR3 DNA,CDR3 protein
TRBV6-1,.,TRBJ2-7,TRBD2,TGTGCCAGCAGACAAACTAGCGGGAGTTCCTACGAGCAGTACTTC,CASRQTSGSSYEQYF
TRBV5-4,once,TRBJ2-5,TRBD2,TGTGCCAGCAGCTCCAGTAGCGGGAGGGCGGAGACCCAGTACTTC,CASSSSSGRAETQYF
TRBV5-5,many,TRBJ1-1,.,TGTGCCAGCAGCTTGGACCTACCGCCTGAAGCTTTCTTT,CASSLDLPPEAFF
TRBV6-5,.,TRBJ2-2,.,TGTGCCAGCAGTTTCGGAGGGGCAAGGACCGGGGAGCTGTTTTTT,CASSFGGARTGELFF
TRBV25-1,few,TRBJ2-3,.,TGTGCCAGCACTACAGGGGATACGCAGTATTTT,CASTTGDTQYF
TRBV7-9,.,TRBJ1-4,.,TGTGCCAGCGGGGGGATTCTGGCTAATGAAAAACTGTTTTTT,CASGGILANEKLFF
TRBV6-5,.,TRBJ1-5,.,TGTGCCAGCTCAGGGTCGCCAGGGAGCAATCAGCCCCAGCATTTT,CASSGSPGSNQPQHF
TRBV4-1,.,TRBJ2-3,TRBD2,TGCGCCAGCAGCCCAGTAGCGGGAGGGCCAGATACGCAGTATTTT,CASSPVAGGPDTQYF
TRBV19,few,TRBJ2-2,TRBD1,TGTGCCAGTAAGGGGACAGGGAGGACCGGGGAGCTGTTTTTT,CASKGTGRTGELFF
TRBV5-4,.,TRBJ2-1,.,TGTGCCAGCAGCCACCCCACCCTGCCAGCAGCGGGCTCCTACAATGAGCAGTTCTTC,CASSHPTLPAAGSYNEQFF
TRBV19,.,TRBJ2-1,TRBD2,TGTGCCAGTAGTATCGGGCTAGCGGGAGTAAGGTCCTACAATGAGCAGTTCTTC,CASSIGLAGVRSYNEQFF
TRBV2,.,TRBJ2-2,TRBD2,TGTGCCAGCGTAGAAATGCTAGCGGTCACCGGGGAGCTGTTTTTT,CASVEMLAVTGELFF
TRBV10-3,.,TRBJ2-5,TRBD2,TGTGCCATTCAGACTAGCCCCTACCAAGAGACCCAGTACTTC,CAIQTSPYQETQYF
TRBV29-1,.,TRBJ2-3,TRBD2,TGCAGCGTTGATGCGGGAGTGTTGGATACGCAGTATTTT,CSVDAGVLDTQYF
TRBV6-5,.,TRBJ1-2,.,TGTGCCAGCTCAAGCCAGGGGCATAACTATGGCTACACCTTC,CASSSQGHNYGYTF
TRBV9,few,TRBJ2-1,.,TGTGCCAGCAGCGTAGGGACAGCTAACAATGAGCAGTTCTTC,CASSVGTANNEQFF
TRBV10-2,few,TRBJ2-5,TRBD1,TGCGCCAGCAGGCCTCCGTTGGGGACAGGGGTAGTGAACAGAGAGACCCAGTACTTC,CASRPPLGTGVVNRETQYF
TRBV2,.,TRBJ1-1,TRBD1,TGTGCCAGCGTACCGGGACAGGGGGGAACTGAAGCTTTCTTT,CASVPGQGGTEAFF
TRBV6-1,.,TRBJ2-1,TRBD1,TGTGCCGGCAGCGTTGACAGGGGTGATGAGCAGTTCTTC,CAGSVDRGDEQFF
TRBV7-9,once,TRBJ2-1,TRBD2,TGTGCCAGCAGCTTAAATCCGGCGGCTAGCGGGAGCAATGAGCAGTTCTTC,CASSLNPAASGSNEQFF
TRBV7-8,.,TRBJ2-3,TRBD2,TGTGCCAGCAGCTTAACTAGCGGGAGCACAGATACGCAGTATTTT,CASSLTSGSTDTQYF
TRBV19,.,TRBJ1-3,.,TGTGCCAGTAGTACATCGACAGGACCCTCTGGAAACACCATATATTTT,CASSTSTGPSGNTIYF
TRBV12-5,.,TRBJ1-1,TRBD1,TGTGCTAGTGGTCAAGACAGGGGGCAGGGGAGGGCTTTCTTT,CASGQDRGQGRAFF
TRBV5-1,.,TRBJ2-2,.,TGCGCCAGCAGCTTCGGACAGAACACCGGGGAGCTGTTTTTT,CASSFGQNTGELFF
TRBV5-4,.,TRBJ1-5,TRBD1,TGTGCCAGCAGCTTGGGCCCTTCCGGGACAGGAAGTAATCAGCCCCAGCATTTT,CASSLGPSGTGSNQPQHF
TRBV14,.,TRBJ2-1,.,TGTGCCAGCAGCCAAGTTTACAGCTCCTACAATGAGCAGTTCTTC,CASSQVYSSYNEQFF
TRBV9,.,TRBJ2-2,.,TGTGCCAGCAGCCCTTTGGGGTCAGGGCGCTCCGGGGAGCTGTTTTTT,CASSPLGSGRSGELFF
TRBV4-2,.,TRBJ2-1,TRBD1,TGTGCCAGCAGCCAAGGGGTGGCCAGGGGGCGTCGGATTAATGAGCAGTTCTTC,CASSQGVARGRRINEQFF
TRBV6-1,.,TRBJ2-1,.,TGTGCCAGCAGCAGGCAAATAACGGTAAATGAGCAGTTCTTC,CASSRQITVNEQFF
TRBV28,.,TRBJ2-3,TRBD1,TGTGCCAGCAAGGACAGGGGGATAGATACGCAGTATTTT,CASKDRGIDTQYF
TRBV18,.,TRBJ1-1,.,TGTGCCAGCTCACCGGGTCAGGGTTTGAGCACTGAAGCTTTCTTT,CASSPGQGLSTEAFF
TRBV7-8,.,TRBJ2-7,TRBD1,TGTGCCAGCAGCTCCCCGGCCTGGGACAGGAGCTACGAGCAGTACTTC,CASSSPAWDRSYEQYF
TRBV2,many,TRBJ1-5,.,TGTGCCAGCCGGGAGGGGATCGGGAGCAATCAGCCCCAGCATTTT,CASREGIGSNQPQHF
TRBV30,few,TRBJ1-4,.,TGTGCCTGGAGTGTACCCGGGGATAGTGAAAAACTGTTTTTT,CAWSVPGDSEKLFF
TRBV4-2,once,TRBJ2-7,TRBD1,TGTGCCAGCAGCCGGGACGGGGGGACAGGGGGTACCTACGAGCAGTACTTC,CASSRDGGTGGTYEQYF
TRBV30,.,TRBJ1-5,.,TGTGCCTGGTCTCGGAGCAATCAGCCCCAGCATTTT,CAWSRSNQPQHF
TRBV27,.,TRBJ1-2,.,TGTGCCACTAAGCTCGGCTATGGCTACACCTTC,CATKLGYGYTF
TRBV9,.,TRBJ2-2,.,TGTGCCAGCAGCGTAGATGAACTTATCACCGGGGAGCTGTTTTTT,CASSVDELITGELFF
TRBV5-6,few,TRBJ2-3,TRBD2,TGTGCCAGCAGCCCGACTAGCGGCAAGCGCCGGGGCCCAGATACGCAGTATTTT,CASSPTSGKRRGPDTQYF
TRBV30,.,TRBJ2-2,.,TGTGCCTGGAGGCCCGGGACCGGGGAGCTGTTTTTT,CAWRPGTGELFF
TRBV18,few,TRBJ2-7,TRBD2,TGTGCCAGCTCTCCCGGGGTAGCGGGAGTGGGCGAGCAGTACTTC,CASSPGVAGVGEQYF
TRBV19,.,TRBJ2-7,.,TGTGCCAGTAGTACGGCTAGCTCAAGCTCCTACGAGCAGTACTTC,CASSTASSSSYEQYF
TRBV7-9,few,TRBJ1-3,.,TGTGCCAGCAGCTTAGACGCGACATGGCCACCGAACACCATATATTTT,CASSLDATWPPNTIYF
TRBV28,.,TRBJ1-5,.,TGTGCCAGCACTCCACAGCGGAATCAGCCCCAGCATTTT,CASTPQRNQPQHF
TRBV19,.,TRBJ2-5,TRBD1,TGTGCCAGTTCGGGACAGGGTGGAGAGACCCAGTACTTC,CASSGQGGETQYF
TRBV18,once,TRBJ2-5,TRBD2,TGTGCCAGCTCTCCTATCCCTCTAGCGGGAACTTTGGAAACCCAGTACTTC,CASSPIPLAGTLETQYF
TRBV10-3,many,TRBJ2-5,.,TGTGCCATCAGTGAGCCGACACTCCAAGAGACCCAGTACTTC,CAISEPTLQETQYF
TRBV10-3,.,TRBJ2-7,.,TGTGCCATCAGTGAGTCGGGGCCAGTCAAGTGGGGCGAGCAGTACTTC,CAISESGPVKWGEQYF
TRBV6-1,.,TRBJ2-5,TRBD2,TGTGCCAGCACCCGGGACTTAGCGGGGGAAGAGACCCAGTACTTC,CASTRDLAGEETQYF
TRBV25-1,.,TRBJ2-3,TRBD1,TGTGCCAGCAGTGCTAGTCAACAGGGGGATACGCAGTATTTT,CASSASQQGDTQYF
TRBV5-1,few,TRBJ1-2,.,TGCGCCAGCAGATTGGGGAGGAACTATGGCTACACCTTC,CASRLGRNYGYTF
TRBV2,once,TRBJ1-1,.,TGTGCCAGTACACGTGACAGCACTGAAGCTTTCTTT,CASTRDSTEAFF
TRBV5-6,.,TRBJ1-2,.,TGTGCCAGCAGCTTGCTGAACAGGGTCTACACCTTC,CASSLLNRVYTF
TRBV29-1,few,TRBJ1-2,.,TGCAGCGCGCGGACAGAGACATTATATGGCTACACCTTC,CSARTETLYGYTF